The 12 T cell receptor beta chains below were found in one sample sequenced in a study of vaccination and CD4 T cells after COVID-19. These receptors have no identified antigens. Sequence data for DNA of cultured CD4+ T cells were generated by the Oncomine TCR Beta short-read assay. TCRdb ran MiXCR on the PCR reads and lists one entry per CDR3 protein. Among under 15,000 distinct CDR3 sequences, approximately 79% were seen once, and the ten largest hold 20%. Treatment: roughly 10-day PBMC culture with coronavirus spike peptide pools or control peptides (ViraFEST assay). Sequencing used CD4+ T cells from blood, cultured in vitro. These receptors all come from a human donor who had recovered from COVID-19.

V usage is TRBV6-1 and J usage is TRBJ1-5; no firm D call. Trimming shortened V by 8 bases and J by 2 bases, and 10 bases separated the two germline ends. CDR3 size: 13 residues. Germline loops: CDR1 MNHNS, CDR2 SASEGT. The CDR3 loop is CASGRQGNQPQHF. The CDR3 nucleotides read TGTGCCAGCGGGAGGCAGGGCAATCAGCCCCAGCATTTT.

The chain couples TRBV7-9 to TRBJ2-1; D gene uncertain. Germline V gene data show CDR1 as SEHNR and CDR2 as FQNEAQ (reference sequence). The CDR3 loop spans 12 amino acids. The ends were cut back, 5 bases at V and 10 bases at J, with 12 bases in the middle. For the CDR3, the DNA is TGTGCCAGCAGCCAACAGCCGGGCGAGCAGTTCTTC. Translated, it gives CASSQQPGEQFF.

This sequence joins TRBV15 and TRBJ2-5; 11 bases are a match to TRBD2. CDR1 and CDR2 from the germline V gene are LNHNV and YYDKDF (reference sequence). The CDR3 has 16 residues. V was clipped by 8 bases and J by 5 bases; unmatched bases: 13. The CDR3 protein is CATETWLAGGRETQYF. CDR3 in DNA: TGTGCCACCGAGACCTGGTTAGCGGGAGGGAGGGAGACCCAGTACTTC.

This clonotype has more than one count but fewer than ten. The CDR3 sequence is CATSDLGTGAHNEQFF. The CDR3 bases are TGTGCCACCAGTGATTTGGGGACGGGGGCCCACAATGAGCAGTTCTTC. V gene TRBV24-1 combines with J gene TRBJ2-1; tentatively, D is TRBD1 or TRBD2 (6 bases each). Germline V gives CDR1 KGHDR, CDR2 SFDVKD. The CDR3 spans 16 residues. Trimming took 0 bases from V and 5 from J, leaving 13 bases between them.

The CDR3 region has the DNA TGTGCCAGCAGCTTCCGTCGACTAGCGGGAGGACCCACAGATACGCAGTATTTT. It encodes CASSFRRLAGGPTDTQYF. The rearrangement joins TRBV7-2 to TRBJ2-3, with TRBD2 matching 13 bases. The CDR3 extends over 18 amino acids. Germline V gene data show CDR1 as SGHTA and CDR2 as FQGNSA. The junction had 8 bases not matched to a gene; V was cut back by 3 bases and J by 2 bases.

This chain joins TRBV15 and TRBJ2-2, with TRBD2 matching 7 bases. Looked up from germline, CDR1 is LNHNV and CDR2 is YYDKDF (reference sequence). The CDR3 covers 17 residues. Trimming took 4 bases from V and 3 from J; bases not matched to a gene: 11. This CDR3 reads CATSTDRAGSDTGELFF. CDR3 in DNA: TGTGCCACCAGCACAGACCGAGCGGGGTCGGACACCGGGGAGCTGTTTTTT.

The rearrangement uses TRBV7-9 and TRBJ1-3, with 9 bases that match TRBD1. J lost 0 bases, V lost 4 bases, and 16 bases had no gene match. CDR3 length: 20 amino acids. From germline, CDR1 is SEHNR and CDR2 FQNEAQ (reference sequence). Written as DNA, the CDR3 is TGTGCCAGCAGCTCCATACCCAAGCAGCTGGACAGGGGCTCTGGAAACACCATATATTTT. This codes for CASSSIPKQLDRGSGNTIYF.

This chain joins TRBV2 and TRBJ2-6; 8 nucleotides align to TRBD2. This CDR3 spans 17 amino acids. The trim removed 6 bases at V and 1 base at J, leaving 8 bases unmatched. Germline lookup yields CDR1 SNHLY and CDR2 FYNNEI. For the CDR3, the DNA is TGTGCCAGCAGGCTCGGGGGGGGTAGGTCTGGGGCCAACGTCCTGACTTTC. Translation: CASRLGGGRSGANVLTF.

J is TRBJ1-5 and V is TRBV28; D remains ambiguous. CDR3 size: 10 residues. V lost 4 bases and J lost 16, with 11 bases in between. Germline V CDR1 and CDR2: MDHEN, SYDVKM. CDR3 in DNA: TGTGCCAGCAGTTCGCTCATCCAACATTTT. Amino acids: CASSSLIQHF.

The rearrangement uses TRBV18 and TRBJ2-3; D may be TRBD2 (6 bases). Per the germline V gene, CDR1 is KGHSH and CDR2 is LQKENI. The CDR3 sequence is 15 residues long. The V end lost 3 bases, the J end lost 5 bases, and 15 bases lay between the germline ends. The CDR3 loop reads CASSPLEGPRDTQYF. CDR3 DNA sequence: TGTGCCAGCTCACCGTTGGAGGGGCCCCGAGATACGCAGTATTTT.

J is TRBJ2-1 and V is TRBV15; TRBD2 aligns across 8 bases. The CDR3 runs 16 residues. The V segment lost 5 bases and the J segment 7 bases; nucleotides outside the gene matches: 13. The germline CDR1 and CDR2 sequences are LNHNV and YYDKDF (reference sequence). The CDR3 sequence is CATSYNPGTSLNEQFF. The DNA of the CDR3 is TGTGCCACCAGCTATAACCCTGGGACTAGTTTAAATGAGCAGTTCTTC.

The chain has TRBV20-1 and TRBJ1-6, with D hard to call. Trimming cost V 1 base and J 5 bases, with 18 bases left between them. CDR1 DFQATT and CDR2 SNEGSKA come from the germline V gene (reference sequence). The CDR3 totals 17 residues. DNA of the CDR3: TGCAGTGCTAGAGCCTCCCCCTCTAGACCAAATAATTCACCCCTCCACTTT. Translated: CSARASPSRPNNSPLHF.